These 6 T cell receptor beta chains share one sample of origin, sequenced in a study of response to subunit inactivated influenza vaccine. TCRdb analysed the RT-PCR reads with MiXCR anew, one entry per CDR3 protein. The data contain 180,000 or so distinct CDR3 sequences, around 12% of them singletons. Separately, the same data were catalogued under a study of T cells expressing NK-cell markers. That work contributes: UMIs were included in TCR beta cDNA generated by 5'RACE template switching.

The sample here was CD8+ T cells sorted from PBMCs, taken approximately 12 days after vaccination. Source of these receptors: a man in his fifties who received an inactivated influenza vaccine.

This clonotype showed up just once. CDR3 region: CASSPWVGGAYNEQFF. In DNA form, the CDR3 reads TGTGCCAGCAGCCCGTGGGTAGGGGGTGCCTACAATGAGCAGTTCTTC. The V call is TRBV7-6, the J call TRBJ2-1; D possibly corresponds to TRBD1 (6 bases). The germline gives CDR1 SGHVS, CDR2 FNYEAQ. V lost 5 bases and J lost 2, with 16 bases in between. The CDR3 extends over 16 amino acids.

This clonotype was recorded a few times. The V gene is TRBV6-5, the J gene TRBJ1-1; D is uncertain. The CDR3 is 14 amino acids. Germline-derived CDR1 and CDR2 are MNHEY and SVGAGI. V was clipped by 0 bases and J by 5 bases, with 10 bases between them. As DNA, the CDR3 is TGTGCCAGCAGTTACTCGGGCAGGCTAACTGAAGCTTTCTTT. This translates into CASSYSGRLTEAFF.

This clonotype was observed a handful of times. The chain's CDR3 is CASSSGQSYNEQFF. Written as DNA, the CDR3 is TGTGCCAGCAGTTCGGGACAGTCCTACAATGAGCAGTTCTTC. The chain couples TRBV6-5 to TRBJ2-1; TRBD1 agrees at 7 bases. Germline-derived CDR1 and CDR2 are MNHEY and SVGAGI. J gave up 1 base and V 4 bases, and 1 base lay outside the gene matches. This CDR3 contains 14 residues.

About this clonotype: One junction end disagrees with the germline gene, perhaps due to a read error. The rearrangement joins TRBV4-3 to TRBJ1-2, with TRBD1 identical over 8 bases. CDR3 length equals 16 residues. Germline V gives CDR1 LGHNA, CDR2 YSLEER. The chain's CDR3 is CASSQDAPGQGYGCTF. The DNA for the CDR3 is TGCGCCAGCAGCCAAGATGCCCCCGGACAGGGCTATGGCTGCACCTTC.

The V call is TRBV7-9, the J call TRBJ2-6; D gene ambiguous. Trimming took 1 base from V and 3 from J, leaving 13 bases between them. This CDR3 region has 17 residues. CDR1 and CDR2 from the germline V gene are SEHNR and FQNEAQ (reference sequence). CDR3 coding DNA: TGTGCCAGCAGCTTAGTTTACGAGGTACTTGGGGCCAACGTCCTGACTTTC. Its translation is CASSLVYEVLGANVLTF.

The genes are TRBV29-1 and TRBJ1-2; the D gene is possibly TRBD1 (5 bases). V gave up 6 bases and J gave up 3 bases, with 14 bases separating them. The CDR3 totals 13 residues. Germline CDR1 is SQVTM and CDR2 is ANQGSEA. CDR3 sequence (DNA): TGCAGCGTAAGGCAGGGTGTCGACTATGGCTACACCTTC. Translating it yields CSVRQGVDYGYTF.